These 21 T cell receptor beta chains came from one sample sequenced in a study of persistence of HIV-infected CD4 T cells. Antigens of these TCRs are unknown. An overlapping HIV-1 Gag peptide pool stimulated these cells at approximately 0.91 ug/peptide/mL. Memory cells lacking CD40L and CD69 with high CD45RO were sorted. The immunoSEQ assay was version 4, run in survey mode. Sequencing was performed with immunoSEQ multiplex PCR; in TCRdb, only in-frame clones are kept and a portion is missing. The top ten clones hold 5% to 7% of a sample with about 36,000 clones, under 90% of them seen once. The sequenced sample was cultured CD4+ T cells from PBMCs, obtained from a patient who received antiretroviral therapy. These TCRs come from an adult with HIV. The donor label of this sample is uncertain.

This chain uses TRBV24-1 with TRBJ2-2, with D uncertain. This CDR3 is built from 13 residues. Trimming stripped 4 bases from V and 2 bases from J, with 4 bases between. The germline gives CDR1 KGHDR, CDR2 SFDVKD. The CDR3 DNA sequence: TGTGCCACCAGTGACACTAACACCGGGGAGCTGTTTTTT. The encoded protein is CATSDTNTGELFF.

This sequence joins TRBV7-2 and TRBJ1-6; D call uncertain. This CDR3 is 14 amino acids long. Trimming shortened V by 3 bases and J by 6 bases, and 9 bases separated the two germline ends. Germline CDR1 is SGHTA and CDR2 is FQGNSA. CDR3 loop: CASSFLEGNSPLHF. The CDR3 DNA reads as TGTGCCAGCAGCTTTTTGGAGGGTAATTCACCCCTCCACTTT.

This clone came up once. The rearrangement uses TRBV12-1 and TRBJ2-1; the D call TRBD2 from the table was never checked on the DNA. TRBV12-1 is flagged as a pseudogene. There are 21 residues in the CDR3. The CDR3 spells CASRVPRTSGGARSSYNEQFF. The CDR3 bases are TGTGCCAGCAGGGTTCCCCGTACTAGCGGGGGGGCTCGGAGCTCCTACAATGAGCAGTTCTTC.

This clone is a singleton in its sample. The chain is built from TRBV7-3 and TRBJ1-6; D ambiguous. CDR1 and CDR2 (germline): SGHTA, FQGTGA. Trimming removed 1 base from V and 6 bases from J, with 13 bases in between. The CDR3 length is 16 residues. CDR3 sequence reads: CASSLMGERTNSPLHF. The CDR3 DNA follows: TGTGCCAGCAGCTTAATGGGCGAACGAACTAATTCACCCCTCCACTTT. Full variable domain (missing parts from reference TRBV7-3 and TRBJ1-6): GAGVSQTPSNKVTEKGKYVELRCDPISGHTALYWYRQSLGQGPEFLIYFQGTGAADDSGLPNDRFFAVRPEGSVSTLKIQRTERGDSAVYLCASSLMGERTNSPLHFGNGTRLTVT.

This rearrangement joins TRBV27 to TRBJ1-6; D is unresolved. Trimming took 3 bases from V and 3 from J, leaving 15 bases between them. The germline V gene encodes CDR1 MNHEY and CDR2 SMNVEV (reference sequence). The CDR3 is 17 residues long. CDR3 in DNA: TGTGCCAGCAGTTTGAGGGCAGCGCGACTCTATAATTCACCCCTCCACTTT. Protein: CASSLRAARLYNSPLHF.

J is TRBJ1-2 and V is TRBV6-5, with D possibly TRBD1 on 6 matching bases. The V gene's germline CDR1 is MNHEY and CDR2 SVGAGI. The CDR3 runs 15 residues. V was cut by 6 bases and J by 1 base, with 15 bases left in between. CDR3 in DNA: TGTGCCAGCAGCTCAACAGGGAGTTTTAACTATGGCTACACCTTC. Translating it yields CASSSTGSFNYGYTF.

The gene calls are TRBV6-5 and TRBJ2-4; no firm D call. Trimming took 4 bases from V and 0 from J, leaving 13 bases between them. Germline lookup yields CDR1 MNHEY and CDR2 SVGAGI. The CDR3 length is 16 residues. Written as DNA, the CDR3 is TGTGCCAGCAGTTCTTCAGTAGCCGTAGCCAAAAACATTCAGTACTTC. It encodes CASSSSVAVAKNIQYF.

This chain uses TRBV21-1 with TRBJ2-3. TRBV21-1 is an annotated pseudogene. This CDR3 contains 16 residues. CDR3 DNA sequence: TGTGCCAGCAGCAAAGCGCCAAGTGAAAACACAGATACGCAGTATTTT. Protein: CASSKAPSENTDTQYF.

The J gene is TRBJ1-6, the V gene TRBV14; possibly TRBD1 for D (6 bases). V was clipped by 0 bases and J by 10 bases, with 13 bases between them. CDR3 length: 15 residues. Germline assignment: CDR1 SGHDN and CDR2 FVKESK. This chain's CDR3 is CASSQEQGGWSPLHF. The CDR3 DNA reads TGTGCCAGCAGCCAAGAACAGGGAGGGTGGTCACCCCTCCACTTT.

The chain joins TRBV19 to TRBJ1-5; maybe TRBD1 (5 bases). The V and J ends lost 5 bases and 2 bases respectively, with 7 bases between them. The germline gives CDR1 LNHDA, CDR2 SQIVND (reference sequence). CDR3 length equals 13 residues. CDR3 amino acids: CASSSGGNQPQHF. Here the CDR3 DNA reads TGTGCCAGTAGTTCGGGGGGCAATCAGCCCCAGCATTTT.

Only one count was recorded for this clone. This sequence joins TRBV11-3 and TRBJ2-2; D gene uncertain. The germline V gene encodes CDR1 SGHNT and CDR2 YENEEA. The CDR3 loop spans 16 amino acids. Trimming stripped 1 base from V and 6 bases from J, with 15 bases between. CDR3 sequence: CASSLGGPQRAGELFF. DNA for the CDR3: TGTGCCAGCAGCTTAGGTGGGCCCCAGAGAGCCGGGGAGCTGTTTTTT.

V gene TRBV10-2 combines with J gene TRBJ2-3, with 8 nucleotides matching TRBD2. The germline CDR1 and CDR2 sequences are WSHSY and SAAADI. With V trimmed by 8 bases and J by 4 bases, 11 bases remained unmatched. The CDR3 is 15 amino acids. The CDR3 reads CASSIPGGRADTQYF. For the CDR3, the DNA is TGCGCCAGCTCTATCCCGGGGGGGAGGGCAGATACGCAGTATTTT.

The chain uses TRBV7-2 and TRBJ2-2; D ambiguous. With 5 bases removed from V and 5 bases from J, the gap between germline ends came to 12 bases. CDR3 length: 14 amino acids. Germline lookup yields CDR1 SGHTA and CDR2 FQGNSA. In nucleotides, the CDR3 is TGTGCCAGCAGCCCTGCACTCTCGACCGGGGAGCTGTTTTTT. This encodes CASSPALSTGELFF.

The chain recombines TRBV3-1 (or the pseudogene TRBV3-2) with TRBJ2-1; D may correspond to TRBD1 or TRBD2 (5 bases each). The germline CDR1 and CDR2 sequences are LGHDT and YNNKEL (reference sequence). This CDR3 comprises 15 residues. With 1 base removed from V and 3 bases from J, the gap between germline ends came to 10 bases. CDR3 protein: CASSQGPGLYNEQFF. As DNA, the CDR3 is TGTGCCAGCAGCCAAGGCCCGGGGCTCTACAATGAGCAGTTCTTC.

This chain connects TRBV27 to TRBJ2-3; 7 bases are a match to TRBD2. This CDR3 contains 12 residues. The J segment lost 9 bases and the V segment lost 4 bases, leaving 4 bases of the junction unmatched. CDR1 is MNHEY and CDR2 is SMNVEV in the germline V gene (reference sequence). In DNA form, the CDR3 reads TGTGCCAGCAGTTCGGGGGGACCGACGCAGTATTTT. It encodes CASSSGGPTQYF.

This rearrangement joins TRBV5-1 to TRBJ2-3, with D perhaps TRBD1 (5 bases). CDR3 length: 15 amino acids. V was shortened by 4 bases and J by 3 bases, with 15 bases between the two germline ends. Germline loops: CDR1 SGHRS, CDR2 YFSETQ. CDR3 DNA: TGCGCCAGCAGCCTCGGCGACAGAGCAACAGATACGCAGTATTTT. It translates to CASSLGDRATDTQYF.

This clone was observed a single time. CDR3 protein: CASITSGVTNEKLFF. The CDR3 nucleotides read TGTGCCAGCATTACGTCAGGGGTGACTAATGAAAAACTGTTTTTT. The chain joins TRBV28 to TRBJ1-4; TRBD1 is a possible D gene (6 bases). Trimming cost V 7 bases and J 2 bases, with 14 bases left between them. The germline CDR1 and CDR2 sequences are MDHEN and SYDVKM. The CDR3 length is 15 residues.

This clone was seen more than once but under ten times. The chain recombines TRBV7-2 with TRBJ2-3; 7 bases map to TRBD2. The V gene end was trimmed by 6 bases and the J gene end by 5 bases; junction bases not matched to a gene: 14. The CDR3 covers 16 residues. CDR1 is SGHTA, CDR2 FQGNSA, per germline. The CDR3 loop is CASRGGSNFGGDTQYF. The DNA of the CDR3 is TGTGCCAGCAGGGGAGGGTCCAACTTCGGGGGAGATACGCAGTATTTT.

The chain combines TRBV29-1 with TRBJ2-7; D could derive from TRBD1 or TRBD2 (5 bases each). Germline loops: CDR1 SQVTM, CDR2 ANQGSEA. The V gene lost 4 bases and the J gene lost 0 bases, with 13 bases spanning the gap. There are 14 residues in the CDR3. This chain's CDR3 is CSVGRPGTSYEQYF. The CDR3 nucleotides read TGCAGCGTTGGCAGGCCAGGGACCTCCTACGAGCAGTACTTC.

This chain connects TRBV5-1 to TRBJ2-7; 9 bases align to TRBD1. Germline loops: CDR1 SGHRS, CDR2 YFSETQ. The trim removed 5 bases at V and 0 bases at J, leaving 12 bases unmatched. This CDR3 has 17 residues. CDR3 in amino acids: CASSNPPGTGISYEQYF. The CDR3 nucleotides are TGCGCCAGCAGTAATCCTCCCGGGACAGGGATCTCCTACGAGCAGTACTTC. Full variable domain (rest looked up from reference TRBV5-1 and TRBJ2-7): KAGVTQTPRYLIKTRGQQVTLSCSPISGHRSVSWYQQTPGQGLQFLFEYFSETQRNKGNFPGRFSGRQFSNSRSEMNVSTLELGDSALYLCASSNPPGTGISYEQYFGPGTRLTVT.

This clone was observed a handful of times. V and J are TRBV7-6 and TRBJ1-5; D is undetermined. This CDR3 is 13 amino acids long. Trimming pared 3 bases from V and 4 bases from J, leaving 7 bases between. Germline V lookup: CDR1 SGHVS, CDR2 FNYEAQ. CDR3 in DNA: TGTGCCAGCAGCTTGCGAGGGAATCAGCCCCAGCATTTT. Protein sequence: CASSLRGNQPQHF.